The following is a T cell receptor (beta chain) sequence with its context. What it binds is not known. The data were obtained in a study of shared clonotypes between healthy human individuals. Investigators divided CD4+ cells into CD45RA+ naive and CD45RA-negative memory subsets. V lost 4 bases, J lost 2 bases, and 5 bases lay in between. CDR3 length equals 12 residues. CDR1 SNHLY and CDR2 FYNNEI come from the germline V gene. Study-level points and caveats: Donor clonotype sharing was expected to depend on sequencing depth.

TCRdb keeps only in-frame clones here, not all; method: immunoSEQ multiplex PCR. The sample records more than 2,000,000 clones, roughly 92% being singletons. This chain joins TRBV2 and TRBJ2-5; D is unresolved. This sequence was found in a man between 18 and 35 years old in good health. Sequenced input: naive CD4+ T cells sorted from blood. Documented subset: CD45RA+ positively selected. As DNA, the CDR3 is TGTGCCAGCAGTGTAACACAAGAGACCCAGTACTTC. Its protein product is CASSVTQETQYF.